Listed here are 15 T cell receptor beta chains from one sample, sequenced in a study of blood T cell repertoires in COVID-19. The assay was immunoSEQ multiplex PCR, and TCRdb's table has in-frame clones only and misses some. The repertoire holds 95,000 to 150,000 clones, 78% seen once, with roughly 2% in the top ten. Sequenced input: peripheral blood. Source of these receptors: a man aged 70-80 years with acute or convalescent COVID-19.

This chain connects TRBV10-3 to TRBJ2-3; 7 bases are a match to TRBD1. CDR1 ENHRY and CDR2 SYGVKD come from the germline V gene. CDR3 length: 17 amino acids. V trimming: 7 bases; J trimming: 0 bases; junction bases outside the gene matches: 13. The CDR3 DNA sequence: TGTGCCATCAAAGGGGGCGCAGGGCAAACTAGCACAGATACGCAGTATTTT. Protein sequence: CAIKGGAGQTSTDTQYF.

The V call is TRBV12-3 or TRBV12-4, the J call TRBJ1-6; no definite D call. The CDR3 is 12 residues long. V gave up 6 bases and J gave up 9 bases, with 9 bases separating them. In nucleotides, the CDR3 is TGTGCCAGCAGCCGGAGGCCTTCACCCCTCCACTTT. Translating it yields CASSRRPSPLHF.

The CDR3 sequence: CASSVGGGNTIYF. The CDR3 bases are TGTGCCAGCTCCGTCGGCGGGGGAAACACCATATATTTT. V gene TRBV18 combines with J gene TRBJ1-3; D unclear. V was trimmed by 6 bases and J by 4 bases, leaving 10 bases between them. Germline V CDR1 and CDR2: KGHSH, LQKENI. This CDR3 contains 13 residues.

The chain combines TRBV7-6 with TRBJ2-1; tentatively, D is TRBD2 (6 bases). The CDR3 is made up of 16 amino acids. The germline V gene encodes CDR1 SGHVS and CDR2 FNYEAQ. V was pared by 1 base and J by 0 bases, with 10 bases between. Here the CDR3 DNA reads TGTGCCAGCAGCTTAGATGTGGGGGGCTCCTACAATGAGCAGTTCTTC. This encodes CASSLDVGGSYNEQFF.

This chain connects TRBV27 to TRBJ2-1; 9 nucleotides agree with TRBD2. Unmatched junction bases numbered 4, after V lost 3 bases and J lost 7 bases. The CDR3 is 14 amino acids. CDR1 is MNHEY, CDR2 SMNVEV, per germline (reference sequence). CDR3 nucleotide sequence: TGTGCCAGCAGTTTGGCGGGGGGGCCGAATGAGCAGTTCTTC. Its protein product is CASSLAGGPNEQFF.

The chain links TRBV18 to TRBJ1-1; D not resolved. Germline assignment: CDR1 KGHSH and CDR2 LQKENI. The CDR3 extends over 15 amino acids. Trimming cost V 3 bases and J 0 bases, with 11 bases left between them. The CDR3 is CASSPPVAMNTEAFF. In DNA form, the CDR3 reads TGTGCCAGCTCACCCCCCGTAGCCATGAACACTGAAGCTTTCTTT.

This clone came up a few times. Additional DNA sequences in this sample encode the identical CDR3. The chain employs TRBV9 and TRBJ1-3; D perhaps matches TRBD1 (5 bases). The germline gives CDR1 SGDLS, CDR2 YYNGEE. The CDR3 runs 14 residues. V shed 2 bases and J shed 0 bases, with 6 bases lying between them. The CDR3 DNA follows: TGTGCCAGCAGCGTGACAGACTCTGGAAACACCATATATTTT. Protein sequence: CASSVTDSGNTIYF.

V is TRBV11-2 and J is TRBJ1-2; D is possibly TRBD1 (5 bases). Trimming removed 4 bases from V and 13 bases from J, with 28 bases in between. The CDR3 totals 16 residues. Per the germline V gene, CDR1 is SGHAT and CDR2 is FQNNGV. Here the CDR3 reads CASSSHPGGTALGVTF. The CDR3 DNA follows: TGTGCCAGCAGCTCCCACCCGGGGGGGACCGCCTTGGGTGTCACCTTC.

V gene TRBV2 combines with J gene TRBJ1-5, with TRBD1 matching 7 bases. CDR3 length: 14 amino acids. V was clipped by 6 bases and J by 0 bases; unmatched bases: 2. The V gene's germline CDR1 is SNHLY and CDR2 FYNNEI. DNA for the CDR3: TGTGCCAGCAGAGGGGGCTATAGCAATCAGCCCCAGCATTTT. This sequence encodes CASRGGYSNQPQHF. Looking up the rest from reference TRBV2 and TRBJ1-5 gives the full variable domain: EPEVTQTPSHQVTQMGQEVILRCVPISNHLYFYWYRQILGQKVEFLVSFYNNEISEKSEIFDDQFSVERPDGSNFTLKIRSTKLEDSAMYFCASRGGYSNQPQHFGDGTRLSIL.

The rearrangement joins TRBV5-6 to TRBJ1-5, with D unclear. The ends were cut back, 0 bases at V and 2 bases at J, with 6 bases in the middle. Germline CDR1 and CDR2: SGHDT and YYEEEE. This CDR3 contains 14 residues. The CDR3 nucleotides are TGTGCCAGCAGCTTGGGGGGAGGCAATCAGCCCCAGCATTTT. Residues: CASSLGGGNQPQHF. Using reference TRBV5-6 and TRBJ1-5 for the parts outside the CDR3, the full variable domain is DAGVTQSPTHLIKTRGQQVTLRCSPKSGHDTVSWYQQALGQGPQFIFQYYEEEERQRGNFPDRFSGHQFPNYSSELNVNALLLGDSALYLCASSLGGGNQPQHFGDGTRLSIL.

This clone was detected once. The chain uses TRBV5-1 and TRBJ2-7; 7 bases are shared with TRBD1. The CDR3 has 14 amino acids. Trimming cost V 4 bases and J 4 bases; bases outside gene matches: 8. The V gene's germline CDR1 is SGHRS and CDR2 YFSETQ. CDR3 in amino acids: CASSPPGQPYEQYF. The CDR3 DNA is TGCGCCAGCAGCCCACCGGGACAGCCTTACGAGCAGTACTTC.

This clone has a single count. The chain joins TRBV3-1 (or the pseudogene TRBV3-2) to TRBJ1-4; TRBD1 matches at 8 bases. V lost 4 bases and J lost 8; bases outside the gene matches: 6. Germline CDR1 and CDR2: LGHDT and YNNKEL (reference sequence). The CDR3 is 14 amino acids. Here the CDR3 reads CASSLQGAREKLFF. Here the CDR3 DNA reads TGTGCCAGCAGCCTCCAGGGGGCGCGGGAAAAACTGTTTTTT.

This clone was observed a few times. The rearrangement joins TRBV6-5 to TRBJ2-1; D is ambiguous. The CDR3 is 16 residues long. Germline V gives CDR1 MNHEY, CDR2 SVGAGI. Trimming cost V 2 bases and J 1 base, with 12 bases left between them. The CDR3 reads CASSYQPAVSYNEQFF. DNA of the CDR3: TGTGCCAGCAGTTACCAACCCGCGGTTTCCTACAATGAGCAGTTCTTC.

CDR3 nucleotide sequence: TGTGCCAGCAGCTTAGACCGTCGGGACTATACTGAAGCTTTCTTT. Protein sequence: CASSLDRRDYTEAFF. The chain couples TRBV7-2 to TRBJ1-1; possibly TRBD1 for D (5 bases). Germline V gene sequence: CDR1 SGHTA, CDR2 FQGNSA. Trimming took off 1 base at V and 5 bases at J, with 14 bases between the two ends. This CDR3 is built from 15 residues. Using reference TRBV7-2 and TRBJ1-1 for the parts outside the CDR3, the full variable domain is GAGVSQSPSNKVTEKGKDVELRCDPISGHTALYWYRQSLGQGLEFLIYFQGNSAPDKSGLPSDRFSAERTGGSVSTLTIQRTQQEDSAVYLCASSLDRRDYTEAFFGQGTRLTVV.

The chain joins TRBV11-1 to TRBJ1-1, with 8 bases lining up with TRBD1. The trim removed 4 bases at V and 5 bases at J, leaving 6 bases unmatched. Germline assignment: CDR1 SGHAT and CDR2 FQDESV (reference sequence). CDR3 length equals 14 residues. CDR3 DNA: TGTGCCAGCAGCTCTACAGGGGGACGAACTGAAGCTTTCTTT. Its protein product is CASSSTGGRTEAFF.